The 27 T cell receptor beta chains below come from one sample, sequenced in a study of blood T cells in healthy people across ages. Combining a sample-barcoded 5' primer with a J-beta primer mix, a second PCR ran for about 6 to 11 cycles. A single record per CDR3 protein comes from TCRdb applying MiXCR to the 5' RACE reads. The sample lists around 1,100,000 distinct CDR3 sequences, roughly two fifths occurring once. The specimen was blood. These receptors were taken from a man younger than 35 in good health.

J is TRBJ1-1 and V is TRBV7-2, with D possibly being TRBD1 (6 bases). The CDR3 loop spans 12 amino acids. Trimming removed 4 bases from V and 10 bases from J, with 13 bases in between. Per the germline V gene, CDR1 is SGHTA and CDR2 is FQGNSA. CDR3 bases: TGTGCCAGCAGCTCACAGGGTGTGGGAGCTTTCTTT. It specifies CASSSQGVGAFF.

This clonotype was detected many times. DNA of the CDR3: TGCAGTGCTAGAGATTTGAGGGCGGGGGGCTACACCTTC. Protein sequence: CSARDLRAGGYTF. This rearrangement joins TRBV20-1 to TRBJ1-2, with D unclear. The CDR3 has 13 amino acids. Germline loops: CDR1 DFQATT, CDR2 SNEGSKA (reference sequence). Trimming took 0 bases from V and 8 from J, leaving 13 bases between them.

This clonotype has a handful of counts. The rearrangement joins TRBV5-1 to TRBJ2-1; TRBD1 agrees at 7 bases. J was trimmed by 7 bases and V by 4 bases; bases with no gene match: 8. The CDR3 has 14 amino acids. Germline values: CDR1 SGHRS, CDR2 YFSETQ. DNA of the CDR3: TGCGCCAGCAGCATAGGGGGACAGAGTAATGAGCAGTTCTTC. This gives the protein CASSIGGQSNEQFF.

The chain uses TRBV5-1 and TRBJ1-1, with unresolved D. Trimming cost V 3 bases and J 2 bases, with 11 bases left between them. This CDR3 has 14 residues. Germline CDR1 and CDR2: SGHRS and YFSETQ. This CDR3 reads CASSSAVSNTEAFF. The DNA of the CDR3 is TGCGCCAGCAGCTCTGCGGTGAGTAACACTGAAGCTTTCTTT.

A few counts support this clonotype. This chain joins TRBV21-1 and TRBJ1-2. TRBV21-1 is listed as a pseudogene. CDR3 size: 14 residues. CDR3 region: CASSKERGTDGYTF. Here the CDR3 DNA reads TGTGCCAGCAGCAAAGAGCGGGGTACGGATGGCTACACCTTC.

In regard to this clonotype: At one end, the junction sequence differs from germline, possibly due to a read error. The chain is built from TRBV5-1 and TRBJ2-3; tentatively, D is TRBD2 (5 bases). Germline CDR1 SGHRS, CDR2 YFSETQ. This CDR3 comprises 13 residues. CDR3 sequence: CASSLDDYPTRHF. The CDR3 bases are TGCGCCAGCAGCTTGGACGACTACCCAACGCGGCATTTT. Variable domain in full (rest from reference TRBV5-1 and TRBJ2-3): KAGVTQTPRYLIKTRGQQVTLSCSPISGHRSVSWYQQTPGQGLQFLFEYFSETQRNKGNFPGRFSGRQFSNSRSEMNVSTLELGDSALYLCASSLDDYPTRHFGPGTRLTVL.

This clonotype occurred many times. The CDR3 loop reads CASSQDQPSRNEKLFF. For the CDR3, the DNA is TGCGCCAGCAGCCAAGATCAGCCCTCGCGCAATGAAAAACTGTTTTTT. The rearrangement joins TRBV4-3 to TRBJ1-4, with D unresolved. The CDR3 has 16 residues. V lost 0 bases and J lost 5, with 13 bases in between. Per the germline V gene, CDR1 is LGHNA and CDR2 is YSLEER.

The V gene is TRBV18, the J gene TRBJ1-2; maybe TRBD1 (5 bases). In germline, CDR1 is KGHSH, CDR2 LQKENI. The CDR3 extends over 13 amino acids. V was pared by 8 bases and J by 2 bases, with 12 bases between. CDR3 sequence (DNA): TGTGCCAGCGGACGAACAGGAAACTATGGCTACACCTTC. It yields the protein CASGRTGNYGYTF.

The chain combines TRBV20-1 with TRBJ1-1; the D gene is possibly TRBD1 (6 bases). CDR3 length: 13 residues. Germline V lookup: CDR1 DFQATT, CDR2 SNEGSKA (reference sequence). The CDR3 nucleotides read TGCAGCGGAGGGGCAGGGGCGAACACTGAAGCTTTCTTT. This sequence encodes CSGGAGANTEAFF.

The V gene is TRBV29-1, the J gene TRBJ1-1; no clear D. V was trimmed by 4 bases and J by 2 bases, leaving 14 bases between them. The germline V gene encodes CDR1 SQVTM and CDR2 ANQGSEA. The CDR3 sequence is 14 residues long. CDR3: CSVVLRTANTEAFF. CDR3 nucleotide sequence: TGCAGCGTTGTACTCAGGACCGCTAACACTGAAGCTTTCTTT.

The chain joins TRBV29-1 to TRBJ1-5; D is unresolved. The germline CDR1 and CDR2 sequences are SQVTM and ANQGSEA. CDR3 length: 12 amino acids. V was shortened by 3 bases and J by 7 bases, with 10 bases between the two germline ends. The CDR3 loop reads CSVEEGGQPQHF. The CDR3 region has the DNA TGCAGCGTTGAGGAGGGCGGACAGCCCCAGCATTTT.

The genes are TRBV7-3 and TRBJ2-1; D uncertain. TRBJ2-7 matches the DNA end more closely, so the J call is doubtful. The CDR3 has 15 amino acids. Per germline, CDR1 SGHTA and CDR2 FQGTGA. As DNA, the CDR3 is TGTGCCAGCAGCTTAAAGTGGCAGGATTACAATGAGCAGTACTTC. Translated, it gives CASSLKWQDYNEQYF.

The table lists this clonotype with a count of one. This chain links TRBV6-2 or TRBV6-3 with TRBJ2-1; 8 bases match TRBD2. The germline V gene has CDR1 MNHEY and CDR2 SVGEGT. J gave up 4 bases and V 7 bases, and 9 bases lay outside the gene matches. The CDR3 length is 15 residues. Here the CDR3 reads CASNLGGAAYNEQFF. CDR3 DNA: TGTGCCAGCAATCTCGGGGGGGCGGCATACAATGAGCAGTTCTTC.

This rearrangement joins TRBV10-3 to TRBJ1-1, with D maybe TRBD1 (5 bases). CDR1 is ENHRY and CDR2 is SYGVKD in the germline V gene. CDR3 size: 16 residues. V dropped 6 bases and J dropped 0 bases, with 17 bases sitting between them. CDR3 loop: CAISGTGGGVNTEAFF. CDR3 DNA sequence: TGTGCCATCAGCGGGACCGGTGGAGGTGTGAACACTGAAGCTTTCTTT.

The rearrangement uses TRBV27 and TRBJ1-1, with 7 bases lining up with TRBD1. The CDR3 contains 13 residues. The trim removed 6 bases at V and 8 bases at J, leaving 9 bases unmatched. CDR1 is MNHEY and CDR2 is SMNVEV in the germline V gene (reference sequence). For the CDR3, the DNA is TGTGCCAGCAGGTCGGGACAGCGGAGGGAAGCTTTCTTT. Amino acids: CASRSGQRREAFF.

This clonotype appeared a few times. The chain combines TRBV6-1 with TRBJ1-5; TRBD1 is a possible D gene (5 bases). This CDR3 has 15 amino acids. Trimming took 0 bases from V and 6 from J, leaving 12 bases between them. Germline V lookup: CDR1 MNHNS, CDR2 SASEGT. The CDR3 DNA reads TGTGCCAGCAGTGAAGCGATGACAGCCCCTCAGCCCCAGCATTTT. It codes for CASSEAMTAPQPQHF.

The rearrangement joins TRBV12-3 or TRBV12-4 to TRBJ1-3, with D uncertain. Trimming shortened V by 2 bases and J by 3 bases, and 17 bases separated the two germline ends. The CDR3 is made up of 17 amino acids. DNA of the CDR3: TGTGCCAGCAGTTTAATCGGTAGCCCTCTGCGTGGAAACACCATATATTTT. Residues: CASSLIGSPLRGNTIYF.

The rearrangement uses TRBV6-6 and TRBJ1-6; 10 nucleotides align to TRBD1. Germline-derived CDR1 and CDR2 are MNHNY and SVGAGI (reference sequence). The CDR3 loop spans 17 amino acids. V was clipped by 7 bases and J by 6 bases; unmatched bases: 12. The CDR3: CASNRPGQGTFNSPLHF. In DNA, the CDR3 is TGTGCCAGCAATAGACCGGGACAGGGGACATTTAATTCACCCCTCCACTTT.

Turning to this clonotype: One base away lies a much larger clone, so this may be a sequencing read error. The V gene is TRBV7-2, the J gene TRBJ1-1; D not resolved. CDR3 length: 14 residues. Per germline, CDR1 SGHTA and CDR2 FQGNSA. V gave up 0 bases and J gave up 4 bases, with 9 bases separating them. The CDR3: CASSLAGKSTEAFF. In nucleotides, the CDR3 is TGTGCCAGCAGCTTAGCTGGGAAGAGCACTGAAGCTTTCTTT.

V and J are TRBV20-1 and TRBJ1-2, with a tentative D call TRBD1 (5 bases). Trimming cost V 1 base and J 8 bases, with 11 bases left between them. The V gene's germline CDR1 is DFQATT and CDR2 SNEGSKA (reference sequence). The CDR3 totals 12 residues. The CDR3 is CSARGRAKGYTF. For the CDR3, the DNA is TGCAGTGCTAGAGGCAGGGCGAAAGGCTACACCTTC.

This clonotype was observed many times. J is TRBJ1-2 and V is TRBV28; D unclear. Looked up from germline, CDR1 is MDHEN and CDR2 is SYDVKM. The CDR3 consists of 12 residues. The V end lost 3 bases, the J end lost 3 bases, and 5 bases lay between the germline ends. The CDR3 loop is CASSFGYYGYTF. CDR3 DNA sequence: TGTGCCAGCAGTTTCGGGTACTATGGCTACACCTTC.

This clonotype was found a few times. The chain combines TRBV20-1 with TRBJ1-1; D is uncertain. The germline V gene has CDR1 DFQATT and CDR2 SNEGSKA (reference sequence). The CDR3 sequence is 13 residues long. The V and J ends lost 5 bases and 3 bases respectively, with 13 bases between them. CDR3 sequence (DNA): TGCAGTGCTTTGGCGGTGGTATACACTGAAGCTTTCTTT. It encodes CSALAVVYTEAFF.

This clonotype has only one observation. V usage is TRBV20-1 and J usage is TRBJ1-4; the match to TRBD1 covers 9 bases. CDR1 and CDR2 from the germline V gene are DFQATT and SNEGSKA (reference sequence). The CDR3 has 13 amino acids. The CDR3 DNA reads TGCAGCCCCGCGGGGACAGGGATCGAAAAACTGTTTTTT. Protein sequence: CSPAGTGIEKLFF.

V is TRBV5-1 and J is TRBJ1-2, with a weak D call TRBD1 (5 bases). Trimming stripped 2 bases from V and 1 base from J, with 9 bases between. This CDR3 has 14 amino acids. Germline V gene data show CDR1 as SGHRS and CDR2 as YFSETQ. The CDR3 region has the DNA TGCGCCAGCAGCTTCCTCGACAGTAACTATGGCTACACCTTC. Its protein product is CASSFLDSNYGYTF.

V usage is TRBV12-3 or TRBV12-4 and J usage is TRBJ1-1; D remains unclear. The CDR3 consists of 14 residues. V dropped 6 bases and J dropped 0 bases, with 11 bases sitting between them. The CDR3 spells CASSLNTVNTEAFF. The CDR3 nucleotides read TGTGCCAGCAGCCTAAACACAGTGAACACTGAAGCTTTCTTT.

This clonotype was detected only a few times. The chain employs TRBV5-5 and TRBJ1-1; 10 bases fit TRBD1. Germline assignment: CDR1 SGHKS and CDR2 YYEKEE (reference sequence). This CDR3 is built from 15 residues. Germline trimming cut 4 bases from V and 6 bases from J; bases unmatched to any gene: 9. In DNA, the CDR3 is TGTGCCAGCAGCGCGAGACAGGGGGCGGGCGCTGAAGCTTTCTTT. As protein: CASSARQGAGAEAFF.

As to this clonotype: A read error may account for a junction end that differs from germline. The CDR3 DNA reads TGTGCCAGCACTTACGGGGGACAGGGAAACAATGAGCAGTTCTTC. It codes for CASTYGGQGNNEQFF. The V gene is TRBV6-5, the J gene TRBJ2-1; the match to TRBD1 covers 9 bases. This CDR3 is built from 15 residues. Germline V gene data show CDR1 as MNHEY and CDR2 as SVGAGI.